The rows below give T cell receptor beta chains drawn from one sample of a study of blood T cell repertoires in COVID-19. Here immunoSEQ multiplex PCR was the method, and the copy in TCRdb shows in-frame clones only, minus some. The sample holds about 290,000 clones; 85% are singletons and the top ten take 4.1%. Source material: peripheral blood. The receptors originated from a woman in her fifties or sixties with active or convalescent COVID-19. Each CDR3 is given with its conserved first and last residue. D genes are given only for firm matches. For some rows the clone size is stated as once, few or many, or as a class when expanded; others skip it.

D	V	size	J	CDR3	DNA
-	TRBV28	-	TRBJ1-2	CASSSSRGIGGYTF	TGTGCCAGCAGTTCCAGCAGGGGAATTGGTGGCTACACCTTC
TRBD1	TRBV7-9	few	TRBJ1-2	CASSVPRPGQGYGYTF	TGTGCCAGCAGCGTTCCCCGTCCGGGACAGGGGTACGGCTACACCTTC
-	TRBV11-2	-	TRBJ2-7	CASSLEGGNFKYF	TGTGCCAGCAGCTTAGAGGGGGGAAACTTCAAGTACTTC
TRBD1	TRBV7-7	-	TRBJ2-5	CASSLGQGLGETQYF	TGTGCCAGCAGCTTAGGACAGGGTCTGGGGGAGACCCAGTACTTC
-	TRBV18	-	TRBJ1-1	CASQLRRDVGTEAFF	TGTGCCAGCCAGCTTAGGCGGGATGTGGGTACTGAAGCTTTCTTT
TRBD2	TRBV7-2	-	TRBJ2-7	CASRPRLAGVTKAF	TGTGCCAGCAGACCACGACTAGCGGGAGTCACCAAGGCCTTC
TRBD1	TRBV5-6	-	TRBJ1-1	CASSLTTGVGVRF	TGTGCCAGCAGCCTAACGACAGGGGTTGGGGTTCGATTT
TRBD1	TRBV5-1	-	TRBJ1-6	CASSSGQINSPLHF	TGCGCCAGCAGCTCGGGACAGATTAATTCACCCCTCCACTTT
-	TRBV5-4	-	TRBJ2-3	CASSLDLAAADTQYF	TGTGCCAGCAGCTTGGATCTAGCCGCCGCAGATACGCAGTATTTT
TRBD1	TRBV9	once	TRBJ1-2	CASSPTTGGGYGYTF	TGTGCCAGCAGCCCCACAACAGGGGGCGGGTATGGCTACACCTTC
TRBD1	TRBV6-5	once	TRBJ2-5	CASSLQGVTFGTQYF	TGTGCCAGCAGCCTTCAGGGGGTCACTTTTGGGACCCAGTACTTC
TRBD1	TRBV4-2	-	TRBJ1-4	CASGGAGQGEKLFF	TGTGCCAGCGGGGGCGCGGGACAGGGCGAAAAACTGTTTTTT
-	TRBV6-5	-	TRBJ1-2	CASSSPRQAGYGYTF	TGTGCCAGCAGTTCACCGAGACAGGCAGGCTATGGCTACACCTTC
TRBD2	TRBV7-9	-	TRBJ2-7	CASSRLAGLYYEQYF	TGTGCCAGCAGTAGACTAGCGGGACTCTACTACGAGCAGTACTTC
-	TRBV21-1	-	TRBJ2-5	CASSLLLGQGLETQYF	TGTGCCAGCAGCCTGCTATTAGGGCAGGGGCTAGAGACCCAGTACTTC
TRBD1	TRBV5-6	-	TRBJ1-5	CASSLVRGRGPQHF	TGTGCCAGCAGCTTGGTGAGGGGGCGCGGGCCCCAGCATTTT
TRBD2	TRBV2	-	TRBJ2-3	CASKRLAKVWDTQYF	TGTGCCAGCAAGAGACTAGCGAAGGTGTGGGATACGCAGTATTTT
TRBD1	TRBV29-1	few	TRBJ2-7	CSVQPGQFDSEQYF	TGCAGCGTGCAACCGGGACAGTTCGATTCCGAGCAGTACTTC
-	TRBV7-9	-	TRBJ1-5	CASSLSRGTSYSNQPQHF	TGTGCCAGCAGCTTAAGCAGGGGAACCTCATATAGCAATCAGCCCCAGCATTTT
-	TRBV7-9	-	TRBJ2-2	CASSLLGNTRGELFF	TGTGCCAGCAGCTTACTCGGGAATACAAGGGGGGAGCTGTTTTTT
TRBD1	TRBV5-3	-	TRBJ1-5	CARSSGQGHQPQHF	TGTGCCAGAAGCTCGGGACAGGGCCATCAGCCCCAGCATTTT
TRBD2	TRBV19	-	TRBJ2-1	CASSILRSSGWISYNEQFF	TGTGCCAGTAGTATTTTGCGGTCTAGCGGTTGGATCTCCTACAATGAGCAGTTCTTC
TRBD1	TRBV28	few	TRBJ1-6	CASASGRGLGGNSPLHF	TGTGCCTCCGCGAGTGGCAGGGGGCTGGGTGGCAATTCACCCCTCCACTTT